This T cell receptor (beta chain) was identified in a study of blood T cell repertoires in COVID-19. Study summary: Sources were T cells, B-cell-depleted T cells, or PBMCs; the material itself was cDNA or gDNA.

V lost 4 bases, J lost 4 bases, and 13 bases lay in between. The CDR3 extends over 14 amino acids. Germline-derived CDR1 and CDR2 are SEHNR and FQNEAQ (reference sequence). Per the original data handling: Researchers report that nucleated cell counts were estimated from reference gene primer amplification. Using immunoSEQ multiplex PCR, the repertoire was profiled, and TCRdb retains in-frame clones only, with some absent. V, J and clone size are taken as reported in that table, and D and trimming were inferred from the DNA itself. The table shows about 150,000 clones, with about 85% occurring only once.

J is TRBJ1-1 and V is TRBV7-9; D remains unclear. The sequencing sample was made of peripheral blood. This receptor was identified in a man aged 60 to 75 with COVID-19, enrolled during active disease. As DNA, the CDR3 is TGTGCCAGCAGCTCAGACGCGCGGCGCACTGAAGCTTTCTTT. It encodes CASSSDARRTEAFF.